This section outlines one T cell receptor beta chain sequence together with its context. The antigen remains unidentified. The germline V gene encodes CDR1 SNHLY and CDR2 FYNNEI. V lost 6 bases and J 0 bases, leaving 9 bases between the germline ends. CDR3 length: 15 residues. This entry comes from a study of shared clonotypes between healthy human individuals. Whole-study findings and limits: Donor clonotype sharing was expected to depend on sequencing depth. The study drew on few donors, limiting represented genetic and exposure-history diversity.

The run depth of the assay was deep. Here immunoSEQ multiplex PCR was the method, and the copy in TCRdb shows in-frame clones only, minus some. This repertoire shows about 1.9 million clones, around 93% found once; its top ten account for around 1.7%. CD8 cells classed as naive were CD45RO-negative and positively selected for CCR7, excluding terminally differentiated effector memory CD45RA+ cells. The donor cohort consisted entirely of Caucasian adults residing in Nashville, Tennessee. Material for sequencing was naive CD8+ T cells from PBMCs. The chain joins TRBV2 to TRBJ2-6; D gene ambiguous. The clonotype originates from a man aged 18 to 29 in good health. Some clones in this sample may be carry-over from other donors' samples. CDR3 sequence (DNA): TGTGCCAGCAGCTACGACACCTCTGGGGCCAACGTCCTGACTTTC. As protein: CASSYDTSGANVLTF. Looking up the rest from reference TRBV2 and TRBJ2-6 gives the full variable domain: EPEVTQTPSHQVTQMGQEVILRCVPISNHLYFYWYRQILGQKVEFLVSFYNNEISEKSEIFDDQFSVERPDGSNFTLKIRSTKLEDSAMYFCASSYDTSGANVLTFGAGSRLTVL.